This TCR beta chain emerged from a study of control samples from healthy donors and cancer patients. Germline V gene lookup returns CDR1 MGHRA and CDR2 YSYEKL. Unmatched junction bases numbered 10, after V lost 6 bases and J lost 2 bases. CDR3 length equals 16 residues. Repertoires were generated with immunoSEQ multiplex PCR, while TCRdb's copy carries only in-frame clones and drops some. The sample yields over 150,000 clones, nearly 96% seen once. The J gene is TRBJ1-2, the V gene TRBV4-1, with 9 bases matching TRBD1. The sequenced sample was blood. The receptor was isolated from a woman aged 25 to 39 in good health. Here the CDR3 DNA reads TGCGCCAGCAGACCTCCGGGACAGGGAGTGAACTATGGCTACACCTTC. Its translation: CASRPPGQGVNYGYTF.